Listed below are T cell receptor beta chains from one sample, sequenced in a study of shared clonotypes between healthy human individuals. Clones were sequenced by immunoSEQ multiplex PCR, and TCRdb holds only the in-frame ones, with some missing. The table records approximately 2,200,000 clones, approximately 94% of them present only once. Sequenced material: naive CD8+ T cells from PBMCs. The receptors were gathered from a young man in good health. Some clones in this sample may be carry-over from other donors' samples. Both conserved end residues are part of each CDR3. D genes are given only for firm matches. Not every row has a clone size; where given, it reads once, few, many or a size class.

TRBJ2-2 | - | TRBV27 | - | TGTGCCAGCAGTTCCAGGGAGATAAAGACCGGGGAGCTGTTTTTT | CASSSREIKTGELFF
TRBJ2-7 | - | TRBV4-1 | - | TGCGCCAGCAGCCCTCATACCGAGGGTCCTGGCTCCTACGAGCAGTACTTC | CASSPHTEGPGSYEQYF
TRBJ2-3 | TRBD2 | TRBV7-9 | - | TGTGCCAGCAGCTTAGCGCTAACTAGCGGCACAGATACGCAGTATTTT | CASSLALTSGTDTQYF
TRBJ2-2 | TRBD1 | TRBV7-6 | - | TGTGCCAGCAGAGACAGGGTAGCCGGGGAGCTGTTTTTT | CASRDRVAGELFF
TRBJ2-7 | - | TRBV28 | - | TGTGCCAGCAGAAAGACAGCGTACGAGCAGTACTTC | CASRKTAYEQYF
TRBJ1-2 | TRBD1 | TRBV5-4 | - | TGTGCCAGCAGCTTGGTGACAGGGGGCTCGGGCTACACCTTC | CASSLVTGGSGYTF
TRBJ1-2 | - | TRBV5-1 | once | TGCGCCAGCAGCTTTTATTTTCGGGACGGGTCCCCCAGCACTGGTGGCTACACCTTC | CASSFYFRDGSPSTGGYTF
TRBJ2-7 | - | TRBV19 | - | TGTGCCACCACCCCGGCAACGGGCTACGAGCAGTACTTC | CATTPATGYEQYF
TRBJ1-2 | - | TRBV30 | - | TGTGCCTGGAGTGTAGGCAGGGAAGAAGGCTACACCTTC | CAWSVGREEGYTF
TRBJ2-2 | - | TRBV6-1 | - | TGTGCCAGCAGTGAAGGGAAGGAGGCCGGGGAGCTGTTTTTT | CASSEGKEAGELFF
TRBJ2-1 | - | TRBV30 | - | TGTGCCTGGAGTGAGCAAGATTACAATGAGCAGTTCTTC | CAWSEQDYNEQFF
TRBJ2-7 | - | TRBV2 | - | TGTGCCAGCAGTGAAGGTCGAGCGACCTCCTACGAGCAGTACTTC | CASSEGRATSYEQYF
TRBJ1-2 | TRBD1 | TRBV29-1 | - | TGCAGCGTGGTTGAACAGGGGGCGTATGGCTACACCTTC | CSVVEQGAYGYTF
TRBJ2-1 | - | TRBV4-3 | - | TGCGCCAGCAGCCAAGATAATTTAGCCACCTCCTACAATGAGCAGTTCTTC | CASSQDNLATSYNEQFF
TRBJ2-7 | TRBD1 | TRBV7-6 | - | TGTGCCAGCAGCCCGGAGAGACAGGGATTCTACGAGCAGTACTTC | CASSPERQGFYEQYF
TRBJ2-1 | - | TRBV11-2 | - | TGTGCCAGCAGCTTACTTCGGAAGGACTCCTACAATGAGCAGTTCTTC | CASSLLRKDSYNEQFF
TRBJ2-3 | - | TRBV27 | - | TGTGCCAGCAGTTTATCGATAAGAAACACAGATACGCAGTATTTT | CASSLSIRNTDTQYF
TRBJ2-1 | - | TRBV29-1 | - | TGCAGCGTTGAAATCGAGGGGGGGAATGAGCAGTTCTTC | CSVEIEGGNEQFF
TRBJ1-5 | - | TRBV19 | few | TGTGCCAGTAGTATGAGACTCCCGGGGCAGCCCCAGCATTTT | CASSMRLPGQPQHF
TRBJ1-2 | TRBD1 | TRBV19 | once | TGTGCCAGTGAGATCCCCGGGACAGTGCTTGGCTACACCTTC | CASEIPGTVLGYTF
TRBJ1-5 | TRBD1 | TRBV7-3 | - | TGTGCCAGCAGCGAAACAGGGGGGGGTCAGCCCCAGCATTTT | CASSETGGGQPQHF
TRBJ2-1 | TRBD2 | TRBV5-6 | once | TGTGCCAGCAGCTTGACTAGCGGGAATGAGCAGTTCTTC | CASSLTSGNEQFF
TRBJ1-5 | - | TRBV27 | - | TGTGCCAGCAGTTCAATGATCACGGGACTCCGAGGGCCCCAGCATTTT | CASSSMITGLRGPQHF
TRBJ1-1 | - | TRBV9 | - | TGTGCCAGCAGCGGAAGAGAGGGGAACACTGAAGCTTTCTTT | CASSGREGNTEAFF
TRBJ1-1 | - | TRBV29-1 | - | TGCAGCGTTGAAGCCGGCCCTATGAACACTGAAGCTTTCTTT | CSVEAGPMNTEAFF
TRBJ2-5 | - | TRBV5-1 | - | TGCGCCAGCAGCTTTCGAGAGACCCAGTACTTC | CASSFRETQYF
TRBJ2-2 | TRBD1 | TRBV9 | - | TGTGCCAGCAGCGGAAAGACAGGGCTCACCGGGGAGCTGTTTTTT | CASSGKTGLTGELFF
TRBJ2-1 | - | TRBV9 | - | TGTGCCAGCAGCCCTTCAATAGGGCGCCTAGAAGGAAATGAGCAGTTCTTC | CASSPSIGRLEGNEQFF
TRBJ2-7 | TRBD1 | TRBV6-5 | - | TGTGCCAGCAGTCCCCGACAGGGGCCCTACGAGCAGTACTTC | CASSPRQGPYEQYF
TRBJ2-7 | TRBD1 | TRBV4-1 | once | TGCGCCAGCAGCCTGACAGGGGGCTACGAGCAGTACTTC | CASSLTGGYEQYF
TRBJ1-1 | - | TRBV27 | - | TGTGCCAGCTGGACCCCGACAGAGAACACTGAAGCTTTCTTT | CASWTPTENTEAFF
TRBJ2-2 | - | TRBV27 | - | TGTGCCAGCAGTTCCTACATCAGACTAGAAGGGGGCCCTGGGGAGCTGTTTTTT | CASSSYIRLEGGPGELFF
TRBJ1-1 | TRBD1 | TRBV5-1 | - | TGCGCCAGCAGCTTTACAGGGGGGTTGAACACTGAAGCTTTCTTT | CASSFTGGLNTEAFF
TRBJ2-4 | - | TRBV28 | - | TGTGCCAGCAGTTTAACCCCCTGGTTCGGATACAAAAACATTCAGTACTTC | CASSLTPWFGYKNIQYF
TRBJ2-7 | - | TRBV21-1 | once | TGTGCCAGCAGCACCACTAGCGGCTTC | CASSTTSGF
TRBJ1-1 | - | TRBV6-1 | - | TGTGCCAGCAGTGAACTAGGTGGGAACACTGAAGCTTTCTTT | CASSELGGNTEAFF
TRBJ2-3 | - | TRBV11-2 | - | TGTGCCAGCAGCTTCGCTCCGGGGCCACCCTTCACAGATACGCAGTATTTT | CASSFAPGPPFTDTQYF
TRBJ2-7 | - | TRBV5-5 | - | TGTGCCAGCAGCGCGGTGAAGGGGCTGGCCTACGAGCAGTACTTC | CASSAVKGLAYEQYF
TRBJ1-3 | - | TRBV7-9 | - | TGTGCCAGCAGCTTAGGCCCGGACCCCATATATTTT | CASSLGPDPIYF
TRBJ2-7 | TRBD1 | TRBV28 | - | TGTGCCAGCAGCACTCGACAGGGGATGAGCTCCTACGAGCAGTACTTC | CASSTRQGMSSYEQYF
TRBJ1-5 | - | TRBV6-5 | - | TGTGCCAGCCGACAGGCCAATCAGCCCCAGCATTTT | CASRQANQPQHF
TRBJ1-5 | - | TRBV16 | - | TGTGCCAGCAGCAGAGGAAGTAGCAATCAGCCCCAGCATTTT | CASSRGSSNQPQHF
TRBJ2-3 | - | TRBV27 | - | TGTGCCAGCAGTTTCCCTACCGCGACAGGTACAGATACGCAGTATTTT | CASSFPTATGTDTQYF
TRBJ2-2 | - | TRBV7-6 | once | TGTGCCAGCAGCTTAGAAGCAGGTCCCGAAAAGGCGGGGGAGCTGTTTTTT | CASSLEAGPEKAGELFF
TRBJ1-5 | - | TRBV10-3 | - | TGTGCCATCAGTGAATTTCGAAGGGATCAGCCCCAGCATTTT | CAISEFRRDQPQHF
TRBJ1-2 | TRBD1 | TRBV27 | - | TGTGCCAGCAGTCCCCAGACAGGGGGACTGAACTATGGCTACACCTTC | CASSPQTGGLNYGYTF
TRBJ1-5 | - | TRBV9 | - | TGTGCCAGCAGCGTAGACGTAATGGAACCCCAGCATTTT | CASSVDVMEPQHF
TRBJ1-2 | - | TRBV28 | - | TGTGCCAGCAGTTTATGGGAGGGGGAGAACTATGGCTACACCTTC | CASSLWEGENYGYTF
TRBJ2-7 | TRBD1 | TRBV12-5 | - | TGTGCTAGTTCGGCAGGGACAGCCTTTAACGAGCAGTACTTC | CASSAGTAFNEQYF
TRBJ2-2 | - | TRBV7-9 | - | TGTGCCAGCAGCCCCCGGGGAGTCGGGGAGCTGTTTTTT | CASSPRGVGELFF
TRBJ2-7 | - | TRBV27 | - | TGTGCCAGCAGCCCAGTGTGGGGTGCCCCCTACGAGCAGTACTTC | CASSPVWGAPYEQYF
TRBJ2-5 | TRBD1 | TRBV5-1 | once | TGCGCCAGCAGCTTACCGACAGGGTCTGGAGAGACCCAGTACTTC | CASSLPTGSGETQYF
TRBJ2-1 | - | TRBV7-8 | - | TGTGCCAGCAGCCTACGAGGAGGGACTTACTCCTACAATGAGCAGTTCTTC | CASSLRGGTYSYNEQFF
TRBJ2-7 | - | TRBV14 | - | TGTGCCAGCAGCCCCGCTCGGCTGGGCTCCGAGCAGTACTTC | CASSPARLGSEQYF